This T cell receptor (beta chain) was recovered during a study of shared clonotypes between healthy human individuals. Per germline, CDR1 MDHEN and CDR2 SYDVKM. V shed 6 bases and J 2 bases; nucleotides not matched to a gene: 4. This CDR3 is 13 amino acids long. The protocol was immunoSEQ multiplex PCR, while the TCRdb copy is restricted to in-frame clones and leaves out a portion. The sample holds 300,000 or so clones, 74% seen once. J is TRBJ2-7 and V is TRBV28, with 7 bases fitting TRBD2. The receptor's source is a man aged 25 to 40 in good health. Sequenced input: memory CD4+ T cells sorted from blood. Sample subset: CD45RA-negative fraction. The CDR3 nucleotides are TGTGCCAGCAGCCCGGGACTAACCTACGAGCAGTACTTC. Residues: CASSPGLTYEQYF.